This paragraph covers one T cell receptor beta chain sequence. Its antigen is not identified. The sample comes from a study of T-cell reconstitution after alpha-beta-depleted transplantation in children. Regarding the study as a whole: Approximately two months post-transplant, alpha-beta T cells reportedly originated from several hundred expanded graft clones.

Unique molecular identifiers tagged the TCRbeta library. Each CDR3 protein gets one entry after TCRdb re-called the PCR reads with MiXCR. Among about 1,000,000 distinct CDR3 sequences listed, roughly 29% were seen once. Material: PBMCs, mostly from graft donor cells, obtained 360 days after TCRalphabeta/CD19-depleted stem cell transplant. This TCR derives from a boy in the first two years of life who had a stem cell transplant for SCID, so the T cells may come from the graft donor.

In DNA form, the CDR3 reads TGTGCCAGCAGCTTCCACAGCGGAAATTCACCCCTCCACTTT. Its translation is CASSFHSGNSPLHF. The rearrangement links TRBV7-9 to TRBJ1-6; D unresolved. The CDR3 runs 14 residues. From germline, CDR1 is SEHNR and CDR2 FQNEAQ (reference sequence). V shed 3 bases and J shed 7 bases, with 10 bases lying between them.